This TCR beta chain comes out of a study of T cells after yellow fever vaccination. Study results and caveats: Sorted repertoires could include abundant contaminating clonotypes from bulk cells.

5'RACE template switching added a universal primer site and UMIs to TCR cDNA. One entry per CDR3 protein, called by TCRdb with MiXCR from the 5' RACE reads. The sample contains approximately 70,000 distinct CDR3 sequences, more than 5.5% of which appear only once. This clonotype was counted between two and nine times. What it binds is unknown. The V gene's germline CDR1 is KGHSH and CDR2 LQKENI. Trimming left V 6 bases short and J 3 bases short, with 9 bases between. CDR3 length equals 12 residues. The chain has TRBV18 and TRBJ2-7; D unresolved. The source material was CD8+ T cells sorted from PBMCs, sampled 10 to 11 days after the first yellow fever vaccination. This TCR derives from a man aged 18 to 29 who received the YFV17D yellow fever vaccine. CDR3 coding DNA: TGTGCCAGCTCGGCAGAAAGCTACGAGCAGTACGTC. Protein product: CASSAESYEQYV.